One sample yielded the 5 T cell receptor beta chains listed below, sequenced in a study of cytomegalovirus exposure and HLA in healthy donors. This table comes from immunoSEQ multiplex PCR, and its TCRdb copy is limited to in-frame clones, with some not included. The sample includes 250,000 or so clones, roughly 90% seen only once; the top ten take 12%. Sequencing used PBMCs. These receptors came from a young man in good health and CMV-seropositive.

The genes are TRBV27 and TRBJ1-2; 8 positions agree with TRBD1. In germline, CDR1 is MNHEY, CDR2 SMNVEV (reference sequence). CDR3 length: 16 residues. V lost 3 bases to trimming and J lost 4 bases; unmatched junction nucleotides: 10. The CDR3 spells CASSLSGQGRIYGYTF. CDR3 nucleotide sequence: TGTGCCAGCAGTTTGTCCGGACAGGGCCGGATCTATGGCTACACCTTC.

V usage is TRBV7-2 and J usage is TRBJ2-5, with a weak D call TRBD2 (6 bases). Germline-derived CDR1 and CDR2 are SGHTA and FQGNSA. V lost 4 bases and J lost 1, with 10 bases in between. The CDR3 length is 14 residues. The CDR3 here is CASSWRGFQETQYF. The CDR3 nucleotides read TGTGCCAGCAGCTGGCGGGGCTTCCAAGAGACCCAGTACTTC. The entire variable domain, with the rest obtained from reference TRBV7-2 and TRBJ2-5, is as follows: GAGVSQSPSNKVTEKGKDVELRCDPISGHTALYWYRQSLGQGLEFLIYFQGNSAPDKSGLPSDRFSAERTGGSVSTLTIQRTQQEDSAVYLCASSWRGFQETQYFGPGTRLLVL.

The chain has TRBV30 and TRBJ1-5; TRBD1 is a possible D gene (6 bases). Germline-derived CDR1 and CDR2 are GTSNPN and SVGIG (reference sequence). Trimming took 2 bases from V and 0 from J, leaving 14 bases between them. The CDR3 is 16 amino acids. CDR3 coding DNA: TGTGCCTGGAGTTCAGGGGACACCTATAGCAATCAGCCCCAGCATTTT. Amino acids: CAWSSGDTYSNQPQHF.

The DNA of the CDR3 is TGTGCCAGCAGCGTAGCTACAGCGGGAGGGCAAGAGACCCAGTACTTC. Translation gives CASSVATAGGQETQYF. The chain carries TRBV9 and TRBJ2-5; 10 bases fit TRBD2. There are 16 residues in the CDR3. After removal of 0 bases from V and 2 bases from J, the junction contained 4 bases not matched to a gene. Germline CDR1 SGDLS, CDR2 YYNGEE.

The genes are TRBV9 and TRBJ2-7, with D perhaps matching TRBD2 (6 bases). The germline V gene has CDR1 SGDLS and CDR2 YYNGEE. The germline V and J ends were trimmed by 2 bases and 5 bases, with 14 bases remaining between them. This CDR3 contains 14 residues. Here the CDR3 DNA reads TGTGCCAGCAGCGTGAGTGGCGGGATCCACGAGCAGTACTTC. Its protein product is CASSVSGGIHEQYF.